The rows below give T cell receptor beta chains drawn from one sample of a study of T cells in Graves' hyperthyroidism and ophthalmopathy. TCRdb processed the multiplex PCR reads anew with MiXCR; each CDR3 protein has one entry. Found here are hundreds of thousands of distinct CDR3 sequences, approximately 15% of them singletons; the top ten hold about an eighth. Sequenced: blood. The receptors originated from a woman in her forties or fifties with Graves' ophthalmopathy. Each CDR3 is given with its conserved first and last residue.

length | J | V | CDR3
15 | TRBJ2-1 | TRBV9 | CASSVAWRAYNEQFF
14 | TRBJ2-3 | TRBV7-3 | CASSSSGRFDTQYF
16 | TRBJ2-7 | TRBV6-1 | CASNPPRPKPTYEQYF
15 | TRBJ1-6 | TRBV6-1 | CASSEYELDNSPLHF
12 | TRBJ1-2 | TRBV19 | CASHAGVYGYTF
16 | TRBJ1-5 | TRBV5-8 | CASSTLGLGGNQPQHF
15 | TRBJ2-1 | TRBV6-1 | CASSLFGTSGCEQFF
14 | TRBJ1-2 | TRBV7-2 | CASSLVPGGKGYTF
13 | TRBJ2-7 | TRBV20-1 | CSARYRGHYEQYF
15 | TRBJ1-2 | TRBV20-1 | CSAVETGGANYGYTF
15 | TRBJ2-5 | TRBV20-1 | CSARVGGGAGETQYF
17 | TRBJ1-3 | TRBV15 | CATSREPHFSSGNTIYF
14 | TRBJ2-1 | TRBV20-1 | CSAPTSGVYNEQFF
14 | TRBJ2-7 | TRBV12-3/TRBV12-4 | CASRGAASSYEQYF
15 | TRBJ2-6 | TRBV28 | CASSGGGSGANVLTF
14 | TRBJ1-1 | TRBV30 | CAWSVTRRPWGAFF
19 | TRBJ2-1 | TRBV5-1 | CASSPTTSGRDYSYNEQFF
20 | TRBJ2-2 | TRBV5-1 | CASSPEIGGLLTANTGELFF
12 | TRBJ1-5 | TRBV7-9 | CASSSVPQPQHF
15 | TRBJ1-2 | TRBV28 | CASSPPGTGFSGYTF
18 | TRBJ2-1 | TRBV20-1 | CSARLGQGSRKYYNEQFF
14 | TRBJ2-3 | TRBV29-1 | CSVELAESTDTQYF
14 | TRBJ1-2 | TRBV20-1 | CSARDSTGGYGYTF
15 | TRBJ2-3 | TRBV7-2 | CASSYQGTGTDTQYF
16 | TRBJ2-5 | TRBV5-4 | CASSSGTSGSTETQYF